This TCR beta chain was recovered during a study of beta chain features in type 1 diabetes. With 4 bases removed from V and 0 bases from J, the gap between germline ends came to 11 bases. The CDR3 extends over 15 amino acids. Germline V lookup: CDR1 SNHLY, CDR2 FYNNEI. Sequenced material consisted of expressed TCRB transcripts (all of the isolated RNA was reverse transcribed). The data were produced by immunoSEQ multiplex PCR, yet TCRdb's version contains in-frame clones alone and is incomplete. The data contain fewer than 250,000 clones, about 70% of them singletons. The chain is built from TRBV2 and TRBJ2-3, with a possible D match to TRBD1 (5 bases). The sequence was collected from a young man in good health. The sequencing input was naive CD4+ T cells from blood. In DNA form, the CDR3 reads TGTGCCAGCAGTGGCCAGGGTAAGAGCACAGATACGCAGTATTTT. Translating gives CASSGQGKSTDTQYF.